These T cell receptor beta chains were read from a single sample in a study of T cell repertoires in cytomegalovirus infection. TCRdb reprocessed the reads with MiXCR, giving one entry per CDR3 protein. The sample contains under 850,000 distinct CDR3 sequences, approximately 40% of which appear only once. Sequenced: PBMCs. These receptors originate from a human donor in good health (CMV status not recorded). Some clones in this sample may be carry-over from other donors' samples. Each CDR3 is given without its conserved first and last residue. D genes are given only for firm matches. Not every row has a clone size; where given, it reads once, few, many or a size class.

cdr3_aa: ASSVGSVRGSTYEQY
clone_size: NA
d_call: NA
v_call: TRBV9
j_call: TRBJ2-7

cdr3_aa: ASASGTSSYEQY
clone_size: NA
d_call: TRBD2
v_call: TRBV7-2
j_call: TRBJ2-7

cdr3_aa: ASSYAGGDYNEQF
clone_size: NA
d_call: TRBD2
v_call: TRBV6-5
j_call: TRBJ2-1

cdr3_aa: ASSPPWGGGTEAF
clone_size: NA
d_call: NA
v_call: TRBV7-2
j_call: TRBJ1-1

cdr3_aa: ASSLWGDSNQPQH
clone_size: few
d_call: NA
v_call: TRBV5-4
j_call: TRBJ1-5

cdr3_aa: ASSYSPGAQDSPLH
clone_size: NA
d_call: NA
v_call: TRBV6-6
j_call: TRBJ1-6

cdr3_aa: ATRPQFAVNYGYT
clone_size: once
d_call: NA
v_call: TRBV27
j_call: TRBJ1-2

cdr3_aa: ASSEQGLPDRGYT
clone_size: few
d_call: NA
v_call: TRBV2
j_call: TRBJ1-2

cdr3_aa: ASSLGATSGNSYEQY
clone_size: NA
d_call: TRBD2
v_call: TRBV28
j_call: TRBJ2-7

cdr3_aa: ASSDTLYGYT
clone_size: few
d_call: NA
v_call: TRBV19
j_call: TRBJ1-2

cdr3_aa: ASSTQGGSYEQY
clone_size: NA
d_call: NA
v_call: TRBV12-3/TRBV12-4
j_call: TRBJ2-7

cdr3_aa: ASSPTHDSSNQPQH
clone_size: NA
d_call: NA
v_call: TRBV28
j_call: TRBJ1-5

cdr3_aa: SAERPELDQPQH
clone_size: few
d_call: NA
v_call: TRBV20-1
j_call: TRBJ1-5

cdr3_aa: ASNSLEAHEQF
clone_size: NA
d_call: NA
v_call: TRBV19
j_call: TRBJ2-1

cdr3_aa: ASSEGGQGYEQY
clone_size: NA
d_call: TRBD1
v_call: TRBV6-1
j_call: TRBJ2-7

cdr3_aa: ASSYSGQGIGGYT
clone_size: many
d_call: TRBD1
v_call: TRBV6-5
j_call: TRBJ1-2

cdr3_aa: ASSYSDQPQH
clone_size: many
d_call: NA
v_call: TRBV12-3/TRBV12-4
j_call: TRBJ1-5

cdr3_aa: ASSLDNMADTQY
clone_size: few
d_call: NA
v_call: TRBV7-6
j_call: TRBJ2-3

cdr3_aa: ASSFRGQGHSGANVLT
clone_size: many
d_call: TRBD1
v_call: TRBV7-8
j_call: TRBJ2-6

cdr3_aa: ASSLVPPDGNDYEQY
clone_size: few
d_call: NA
v_call: TRBV7-6
j_call: TRBJ2-7

cdr3_aa: ASSFSSGGPYEQY
clone_size: NA
d_call: TRBD2
v_call: TRBV12-3/TRBV12-4
j_call: TRBJ2-7

cdr3_aa: ASSVQGYTEAF
clone_size: once
d_call: TRBD1
v_call: TRBV11-1
j_call: TRBJ1-1

cdr3_aa: ASSSRDRVLGNTEAF
clone_size: few
d_call: TRBD1
v_call: TRBV27
j_call: TRBJ1-1

cdr3_aa: ASSILLQGRAEAF
clone_size: NA
d_call: TRBD1
v_call: TRBV19
j_call: TRBJ1-1

cdr3_aa: ASSQDPGAVQETQY
clone_size: few
d_call: NA
v_call: TRBV4-1
j_call: TRBJ2-5

cdr3_aa: ASSVEPAETLATNEKLF
clone_size: NA
d_call: NA
v_call: TRBV9
j_call: TRBJ1-4